Listed here are 15 T cell receptor beta chains from one sample, sequenced in a study of blood T cell repertoires in COVID-19. TCRdb's table, derived via immunoSEQ multiplex PCR, lists solely in-frame clones and lacks some. Of some 200,000 clones listed, roughly 80% are singletons. The specimen sequenced was peripheral blood. Receptors originate from a young man with active or convalescent COVID-19.

The V gene is TRBV7-2, the J gene TRBJ2-1; no reliable D call. The V end lost 5 bases, the J end lost 7 bases, and 12 bases lay between the germline ends. The CDR3 has 13 amino acids. CDR1 is SGHTA, CDR2 FQGNSA, per germline. The CDR3 bases are TGTGCCAGCAGCCCCCCGCGGTGGAATGAGCAGTTCTTC. It yields the protein CASSPPRWNEQFF.

This chain joins TRBV14 and TRBJ2-6; a possible D gene is TRBD1 (6 bases). Germline CDR1 SGHDN, CDR2 FVKESK. The V end lost 0 bases, the J end lost 1 base, and 22 bases lay between the germline ends. The CDR3 extends over 21 amino acids. CDR3 sequence (DNA): TGTGCCAGCAGCCAAGATCCGGTCGGTCAGGGGACGCTTTCTGGGGCCAACGTCCTGACTTTC. Its translation: CASSQDPVGQGTLSGANVLTF.

CDR3 region: CATSVIARRGYNSPLHF. CDR3 DNA: TGTGCCACCAGCGTTATTGCCCGCAGGGGTTATAATTCACCCCTCCACTTT. The chain uses TRBV15 and TRBJ1-6, with D possibly matching TRBD1 (6 bases). The CDR3 extends over 17 amino acids. Germline V gene lookup returns CDR1 LNHNV and CDR2 YYDKDF (reference sequence). Trimming left V 5 bases short and J 4 bases short, with 18 bases between.

The J gene is TRBJ2-7, the V gene TRBV7-8, with D perhaps matching TRBD1 (6 bases). The germline V gene has CDR1 SGHVS and CDR2 FQNEAQ. The V gene lost 1 base and the J gene lost 3 bases, with 7 bases spanning the gap. The CDR3 sequence is 13 residues long. The CDR3 here is CASSLDRVYEQYV. The DNA of the CDR3 is TGTGCCAGCAGCTTAGACAGGGTCTACGAGCAGTACGTC.

For this clone: Germline is not matched at one junction end, which may reflect a read error. The chain combines TRBV7-7 with TRBJ2-5; 13 bases are a match to TRBD2. The CDR3 length is 16 residues. Germline V gene sequence: CDR1 SSHAT, CDR2 FNYEAQ (reference sequence). CDR3 nucleotides: TGTGCTAGCAGCAGGACTAGCGGGGGCATCCAAGAGACCCAGTACTTC. Protein sequence: CASSRTSGGIQETQYF.

The V gene is TRBV6-6, the J gene TRBJ2-5, with TRBD1 matching 10 bases. V gave up 4 bases and J gave up 5 bases; unmatched junction bases: 10. The CDR3 has 16 amino acids. Germline V CDR1 and CDR2: MNHNY, SVGAGI (reference sequence). CDR3 loop: CASSSWGTGEHETQYF. The CDR3 DNA follows: TGTGCCAGCAGTTCGTGGGGGACAGGGGAACACGAGACCCAGTACTTC.

The rearrangement links TRBV19 to TRBJ1-3, with D unclear. CDR3 length: 15 residues. With 3 bases removed from V and 2 bases from J, the gap between germline ends came to 11 bases. Germline values: CDR1 LNHDA, CDR2 SQIVND (reference sequence). The CDR3 sequence is CASSIGGGAGNTIYF. For the CDR3, the DNA is TGTGCCAGTAGTATCGGCGGAGGAGCTGGAAACACCATATATTTT.

The rearrangement links TRBV5-5 to TRBJ1-1, with D possibly TRBD1 on 5 matching bases. Germline V gives CDR1 SGHKS, CDR2 YYEKEE (reference sequence). The CDR3 spans 14 residues. The ends were cut back, 3 bases at V and 2 bases at J, with 11 bases in the middle. The CDR3 coding sequence is TGTGCCAGCAGCTGGTCAGGGACTAACACTGAAGCTTTCTTT. This gives the protein CASSWSGTNTEAFF.

This sequence joins TRBV6-5 and TRBJ1-1; 8 bases align to TRBD1. CDR3 length: 14 residues. With V trimmed by 8 bases and J by 0 bases, 5 bases remained unmatched. Germline V gives CDR1 MNHEY, CDR2 SVGAGI. The CDR3 DNA is TGTGCCAGCGGACACAGGGGGATGAACACTGAAGCTTTCTTT. Protein: CASGHRGMNTEAFF.

As DNA, the CDR3 is TGTGCCTCCCAATCCGTACAGGGAAGGAATTCACCCCTCCACTTT. This codes for CASQSVQGRNSPLHF. This chain uses TRBV30 with TRBJ1-6; D perhaps matches TRBD1 (6 bases). The germline CDR1 and CDR2 sequences are GTSNPN and SVGIG (reference sequence). The ends were cut back, 7 bases at V and 7 bases at J, with 20 bases in the middle. The CDR3 length is 15 residues.

The rearrangement joins TRBV6-5 to TRBJ1-1; no clear D gene. V lost 7 bases and J lost 5, with 11 bases in between. Germline CDR1 MNHEY, CDR2 SVGAGI. The CDR3 totals 12 residues. The CDR3 DNA follows: TGTGCCAGCAAGTTCAGGCGAACTGAAGCTTTCTTT. Protein product: CASKFRRTEAFF.

This chain uses TRBV3-1 (or the pseudogene TRBV3-2) with TRBJ1-6; tentative D call: TRBD1 (5 bases). The CDR3 totals 16 residues. V lost 0 bases and J lost 1, with 7 bases in between. The germline V gene has CDR1 LGHDT and CDR2 YNNKEL (reference sequence). The chain's CDR3 is CASSQDYRSYNSPLHF. The CDR3 DNA is TGTGCCAGCAGCCAAGACTACAGGTCCTATAATTCACCCCTCCACTTT.

The genes are TRBV5-1 and TRBJ2-7, with TRBD2 matching over 8 bases. This CDR3 contains 13 residues. Per the germline V gene, CDR1 is SGHRS and CDR2 is YFSETQ. V dropped 6 bases and J dropped 2; count of bases not matched to a gene: 4. CDR3 DNA sequence: TGCGCCAGCACGCTAGCGGGCACCTACGAGCAGTACTTC. Translation gives CASTLAGTYEQYF.

Notes on this clone: The same CDR3 is also encoded by other DNA sequences in this sample. The chain carries TRBV12-3 or TRBV12-4 and TRBJ1-2, with 7 positions matching TRBD1. The CDR3 loop spans 13 amino acids. After removal of 3 bases from V and 8 bases from J, the junction contained 6 bases not matched to a gene. In DNA form, the CDR3 reads TGTGCCAGCAGTTTCAGGGGGAGGAGCGGCTACACCTTC. Protein sequence: CASSFRGRSGYTF.

This clone turned up a few times. The chain couples TRBV28 to TRBJ1-2, with 7 nucleotides matching TRBD1. V lost 5 bases to trimming and J lost 8 bases; unmatched junction nucleotides: 11. Germline CDR1 is MDHEN and CDR2 is SYDVKM. This CDR3 is built from 14 residues. The CDR3 sequence is CASSVTWDREGYTF. The CDR3 DNA is TGTGCCAGCAGTGTCACTTGGGACAGAGAGGGCTACACCTTC.